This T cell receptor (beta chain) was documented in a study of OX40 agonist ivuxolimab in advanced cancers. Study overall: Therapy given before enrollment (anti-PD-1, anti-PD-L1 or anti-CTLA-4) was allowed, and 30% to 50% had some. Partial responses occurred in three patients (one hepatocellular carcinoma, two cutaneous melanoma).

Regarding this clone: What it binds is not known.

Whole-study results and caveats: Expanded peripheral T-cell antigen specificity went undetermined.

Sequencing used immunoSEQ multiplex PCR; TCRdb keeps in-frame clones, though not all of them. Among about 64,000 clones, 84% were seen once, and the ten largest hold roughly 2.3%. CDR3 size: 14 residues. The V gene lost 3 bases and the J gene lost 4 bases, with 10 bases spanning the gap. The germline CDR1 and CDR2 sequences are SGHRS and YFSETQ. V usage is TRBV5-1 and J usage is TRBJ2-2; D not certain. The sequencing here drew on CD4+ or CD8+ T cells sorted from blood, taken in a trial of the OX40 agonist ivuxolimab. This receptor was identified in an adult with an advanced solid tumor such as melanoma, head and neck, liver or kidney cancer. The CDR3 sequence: CASSSLGITGELFF. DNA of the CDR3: TGCGCCAGCAGCTCCCTAGGGATCACCGGGGAGCTGTTTTTT.